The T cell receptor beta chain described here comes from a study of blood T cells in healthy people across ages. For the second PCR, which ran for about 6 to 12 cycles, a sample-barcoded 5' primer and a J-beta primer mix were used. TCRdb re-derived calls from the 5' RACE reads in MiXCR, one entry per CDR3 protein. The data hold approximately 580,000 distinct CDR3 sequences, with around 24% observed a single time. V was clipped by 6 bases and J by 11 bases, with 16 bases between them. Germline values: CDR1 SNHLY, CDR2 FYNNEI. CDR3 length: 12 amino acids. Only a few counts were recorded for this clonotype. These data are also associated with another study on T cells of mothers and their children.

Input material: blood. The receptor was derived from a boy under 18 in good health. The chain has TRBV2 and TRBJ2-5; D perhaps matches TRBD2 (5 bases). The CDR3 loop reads CASSGNSGQQYF. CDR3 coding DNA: TGTGCCAGCAGCGGGAATTCGGGCCAGCAGTACTTC.